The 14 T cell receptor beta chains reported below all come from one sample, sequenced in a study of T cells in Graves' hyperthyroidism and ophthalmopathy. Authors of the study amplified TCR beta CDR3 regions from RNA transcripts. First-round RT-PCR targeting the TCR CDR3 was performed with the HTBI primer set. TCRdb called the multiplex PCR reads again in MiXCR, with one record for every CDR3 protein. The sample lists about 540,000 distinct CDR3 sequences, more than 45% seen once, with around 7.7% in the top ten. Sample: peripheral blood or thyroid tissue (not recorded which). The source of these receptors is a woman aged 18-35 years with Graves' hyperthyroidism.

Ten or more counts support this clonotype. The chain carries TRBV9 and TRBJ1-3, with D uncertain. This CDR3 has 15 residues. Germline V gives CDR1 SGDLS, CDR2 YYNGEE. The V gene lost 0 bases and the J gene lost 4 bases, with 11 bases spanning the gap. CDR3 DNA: TGTGCCAGCAGCGTAGGAACAGACCGGGGAAACACCATATATTTT. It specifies CASSVGTDRGNTIYF. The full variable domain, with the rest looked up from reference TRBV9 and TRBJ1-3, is DSGVTQTPKHLITATGQRVTLRCSPRSGDLSVYWYQQSLDQGLQFLIQYYNGEERAKGNILERFSAQQFPDLHSELNLSSLELGDSALYFCASSVGTDRGNTIYFGEGSWLTVV.

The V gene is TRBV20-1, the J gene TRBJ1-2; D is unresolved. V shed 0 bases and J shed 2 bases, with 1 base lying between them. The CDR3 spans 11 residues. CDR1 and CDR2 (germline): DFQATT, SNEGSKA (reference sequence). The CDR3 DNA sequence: TGCAGTGCTAGAGAGAACTATGGCTACACCTTC. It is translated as CSARENYGYTF.

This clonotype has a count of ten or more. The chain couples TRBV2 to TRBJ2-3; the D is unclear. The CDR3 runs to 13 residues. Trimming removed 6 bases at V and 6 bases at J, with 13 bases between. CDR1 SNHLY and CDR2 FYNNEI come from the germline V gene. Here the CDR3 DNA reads TGTGCCAGCAGCGTGTGGCAGACGGATACGCAGTATTTT. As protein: CASSVWQTDTQYF.

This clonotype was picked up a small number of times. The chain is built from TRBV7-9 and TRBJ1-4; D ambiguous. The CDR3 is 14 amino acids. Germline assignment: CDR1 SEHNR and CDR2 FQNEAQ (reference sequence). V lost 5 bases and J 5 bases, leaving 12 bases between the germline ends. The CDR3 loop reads CASSPFGDNEKLFF. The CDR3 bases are TGTGCCAGCAGCCCCTTCGGTGACAATGAAAAACTGTTTTTT.

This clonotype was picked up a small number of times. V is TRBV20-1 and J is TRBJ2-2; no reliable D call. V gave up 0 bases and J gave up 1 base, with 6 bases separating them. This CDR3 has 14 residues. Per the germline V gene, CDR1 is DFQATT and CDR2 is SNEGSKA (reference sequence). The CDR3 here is CSAREDLNTGELFF. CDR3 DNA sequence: TGCAGTGCTAGAGAGGACCTGAACACCGGGGAGCTGTTTTTT.

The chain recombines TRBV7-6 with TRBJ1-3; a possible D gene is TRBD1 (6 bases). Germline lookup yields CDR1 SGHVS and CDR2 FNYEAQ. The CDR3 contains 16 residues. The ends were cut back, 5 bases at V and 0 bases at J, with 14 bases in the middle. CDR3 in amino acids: CASSRGDVDSGNTIYF. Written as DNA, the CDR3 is TGTGCCAGCAGCAGGGGGGACGTCGACTCTGGAAACACCATATATTTT.

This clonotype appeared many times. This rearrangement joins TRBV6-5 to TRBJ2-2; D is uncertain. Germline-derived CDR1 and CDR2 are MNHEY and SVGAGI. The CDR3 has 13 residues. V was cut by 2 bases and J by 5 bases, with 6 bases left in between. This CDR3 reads CASSYVGTGELFF. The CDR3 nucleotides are TGTGCCAGCAGTTACGTAGGGACCGGGGAGCTGTTTTTT.

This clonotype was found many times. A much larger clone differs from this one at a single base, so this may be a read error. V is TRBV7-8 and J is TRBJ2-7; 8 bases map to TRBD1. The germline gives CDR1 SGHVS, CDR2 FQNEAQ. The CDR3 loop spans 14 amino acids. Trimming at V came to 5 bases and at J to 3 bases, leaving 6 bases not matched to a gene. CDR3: CASSRRDRNYEQYF. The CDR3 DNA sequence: TGTGCCAGCAGCCGCCGGGACAGGAACTACGAGCAGTACTTC.

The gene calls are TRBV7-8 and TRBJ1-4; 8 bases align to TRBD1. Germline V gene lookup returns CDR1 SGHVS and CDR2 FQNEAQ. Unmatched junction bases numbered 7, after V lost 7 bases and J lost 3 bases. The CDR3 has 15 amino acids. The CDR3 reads CASNPNRGSNEKLFF. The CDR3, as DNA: TGTGCCAGCAACCCCAACAGGGGGTCTAATGAAAAACTGTTTTTT.

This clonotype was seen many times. The CDR3 loop is CASSLVREVSYEQYF. CDR3 in DNA: TGTGCCAGCAGCTTAGTCCGGGAGGTCTCCTACGAGCAGTACTTC. The chain joins TRBV7-9 to TRBJ2-7; 7 nucleotides match TRBD2. CDR3 length equals 15 residues. Trimming removed 1 base from V and 0 bases from J; junction bases left unmatched: 3. CDR1 and CDR2 (germline): SEHNR, FQNEAQ (reference sequence).

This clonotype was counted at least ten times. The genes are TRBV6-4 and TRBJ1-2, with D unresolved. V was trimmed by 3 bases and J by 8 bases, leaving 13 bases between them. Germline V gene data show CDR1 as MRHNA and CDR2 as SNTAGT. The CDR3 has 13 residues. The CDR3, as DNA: TGTGCCAGCAGTGAGGAGGGATGGAACGGCTACACCTTC. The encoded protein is CASSEEGWNGYTF.

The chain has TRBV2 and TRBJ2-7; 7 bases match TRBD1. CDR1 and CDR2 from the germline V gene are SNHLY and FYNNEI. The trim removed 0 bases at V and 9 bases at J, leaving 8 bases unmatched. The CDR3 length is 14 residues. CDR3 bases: TGTGCCAGCAGTGAAGCGCGAGGGGGCCTCAGGCAGTACTTC. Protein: CASSEARGGLRQYF.

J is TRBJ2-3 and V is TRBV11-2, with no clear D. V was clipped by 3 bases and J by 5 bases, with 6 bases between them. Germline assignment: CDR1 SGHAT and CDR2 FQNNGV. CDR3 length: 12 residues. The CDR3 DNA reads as TGTGCCAGCAGCTTTTATAGAGATACGCAGTATTTT. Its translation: CASSFYRDTQYF.

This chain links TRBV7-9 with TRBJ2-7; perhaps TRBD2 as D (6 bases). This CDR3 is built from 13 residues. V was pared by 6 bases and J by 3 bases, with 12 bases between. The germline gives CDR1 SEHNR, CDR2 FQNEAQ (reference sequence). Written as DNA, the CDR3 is TGTGCCAGCAGTGGGGCAGCGGGCTACGAGCAGTACTTC. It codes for CASSGAAGYEQYF. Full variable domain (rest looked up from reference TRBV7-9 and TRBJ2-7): DTGVSQNPRHKITKRGQNVTFRCDPISEHNRLYWYRQTLGQGPEFLTYFQNEAQLEKSRLLSDRFSAERPKGSFSTLEIQRTEQGDSAMYLCASSGAAGYEQYFGPGTRLTVT.